These 10 T cell receptor beta chains were all obtained from the same sample, sequenced in a study of T cell repertoires in aging, cancer and after chemotherapy. Peripheral blood genomic DNA, not sorted cells or RNA, was the template. A mixed TRB-A/B primer pool amplified rearranged TRB by multiplex touch-down PCR. TCRdb used MiXCR to reprocess the multiplex PCR reads, holding one entry per CDR3 protein. The repertoire holds roughly 8,600 distinct CDR3 sequences, with roughly 25% as singletons. The sequenced sample was blood. The receptors were gathered from a human donor with a blood cancer.

In its sample, this clonotype is medium-sized. V and J are TRBV11-2 and TRBJ1-2; no clear D gene. Per germline, CDR1 SGHAT and CDR2 FQNNGV. Between the trimmed V and J ends, which lost 5 bases and 2 bases, there was a span of 6 bases. The CDR3 loop spans 12 amino acids. Written as DNA, the CDR3 is TGTGCCAGCAGCGACGGAAACTATGGCTACACCTTC. The encoded protein is CASSDGNYGYTF.

By its share, this clonotype is medium-sized. The V and J genes are TRBV19 and TRBJ1-6, with D unresolved. CDR1 LNHDA and CDR2 SQIVND come from the germline V gene (reference sequence). The CDR3 extends over 15 amino acids. The V gene lost 3 bases and the J gene lost 5 bases, with 11 bases spanning the gap. The CDR3 DNA reads as TGTGCCAGTAGTATCGCGGGGTTGGATAATTCACCCCTCCACTTT. Translation: CASSIAGLDNSPLHF.

In its sample, this clonotype was seen a few times. The gene calls are TRBV20-1 and TRBJ1-2, with D tentatively TRBD1 (5 bases). Trimming shortened V by 0 bases and J by 3 bases, and 8 bases separated the two germline ends. Germline CDR1 is DFQATT and CDR2 is SNEGSKA (reference sequence). This CDR3 has 13 residues. CDR3 coding DNA: TGCAGTGCTAGAGATGGAGGGGACTATGGCTACACCTTC. It codes for CSARDGGDYGYTF.

V and J are TRBV24-1 and TRBJ2-1, with 8 positions matching TRBD2. The germline V gene has CDR1 KGHDR and CDR2 SFDVKD. The length of the CDR3 is 17 residues. V lost 4 bases, J lost 4 bases, and 11 bases stayed unmatched. The CDR3 region is CATSEPPSGRIYNEQFF. CDR3 in DNA: TGTGCCACCAGTGAGCCTCCTAGCGGGCGCATTTACAATGAGCAGTTCTTC.

This clonotype is deemed medium-sized. The V gene is TRBV6-5, the J gene TRBJ2-2; 9 nucleotides line up with TRBD1. Trimming at V came to 2 bases and at J to 5 bases, leaving 3 bases not matched to a gene. This CDR3 has 15 residues. CDR1 MNHEY and CDR2 SVGAGI come from the germline V gene. The chain's CDR3 is CASSYTGQGTGELFF. In DNA form, the CDR3 reads TGTGCCAGCAGTTACACGGGACAGGGTACCGGGGAGCTGTTTTTT.

To note about this clonotype: Germline and junction disagree at one end, which may indicate a read error. V usage is TRBV6-2 or TRBV6-3 and J usage is TRBJ2-4; D not resolved. This CDR3 spans 12 amino acids. CDR1 MNHEY and CDR2 SVGEGT come from the germline V gene. CDR3 nucleotide sequence: TGCGCCAGCAGTGATTCGGACGGGATTCAGTACTTC. It is translated as CASSDSDGIQYF.

Worth noting for this clonotype: Possible read error: a much larger clone is one base away. The chain links TRBV6-6 to TRBJ1-4, with D unresolved. Germline CDR1 and CDR2: MNHNY and SVGAGI (reference sequence). The CDR3 runs 14 residues. In nucleotides, the CDR3 is TGTGCCAGCTCACCCACTACGGTATATGAAAAACCGTTTTTT. This translates into CASSPTTVYEKPFF.

The genes are TRBV2 and TRBJ2-1; tentative D call: TRBD2 (6 bases). The CDR3 is 15 amino acids. The V gene lost 6 bases and the J gene lost 0 bases, with 12 bases spanning the gap. Germline CDR1 reads SNHLY; CDR2 reads FYNNEI. CDR3 loop: CASREAGSSYNEQFF. The CDR3 DNA reads TGTGCCAGCAGAGAGGCCGGGAGCTCCTACAATGAGCAGTTCTTC.

CDR3 protein: CASSLLAGRGVEQYF. The CDR3 region has the DNA TGTGCCAGCAGTTTACTAGCGGGAAGGGGAGTCGAGCAGTACTTC. This chain links TRBV27 with TRBJ2-7; TRBD2 agrees at 9 bases. CDR1 is MNHEY and CDR2 is SMNVEV in the germline V gene (reference sequence). After removal of 2 bases from V and 6 bases from J, the junction contained 8 bases not matched to a gene. This CDR3 has 15 residues.

This clonotype occurred many times. This chain links TRBV12-3 or TRBV12-4 with TRBJ2-7; D not certain. The V end was cut by 5 bases, the J end by 4 bases, with 18 bases between. The CDR3 totals 15 residues. The CDR3 loop is CASSPRTRKSYEQYF. The CDR3 bases are TGTGCCAGCAGTCCACGGACGCGAAAATCTTACGAGCAGTACTTC.